A single T cell receptor beta chain is shown here with its context. V dropped 0 bases and J dropped 4 bases, with 10 bases sitting between them. The CDR3 is 15 residues long. From germline, CDR1 is SNHLY and CDR2 FYNNEI. CD45RO negativity and positive selection for CCR7 defined naive CD8 cells, a population that excluded terminally differentiated effector memory CD45RA+ cells. This sample is drawn from a study of shared clonotypes between healthy human individuals. Overall study: Each donor's CD4 naive and CD4 memory cells filled three plates apiece, CD8 naive two, and CD8 memory one.

Each replicate PCR on the sorted subsets used 150 to 200 ng DNA (around 31,000 T cell genomes). Profiling relied on immunoSEQ multiplex PCR, and the TCRdb table lists in-frame clones only, not all of them. The repertoire includes over 2 million clones, about 95% of them detected once, and around 1.1% sits in the top ten. The chain is built from TRBV2 and TRBJ1-5; D unclear. The sequence derives from a man between 18 and 35 years old in good health. Source material: naive CD8+ T cells sorted from blood. CDR3 DNA sequence: TGTGCCAGCAGTGAAGCCCCAATGATGAATCAGCCCCAGCATTTT. Protein product: CASSEAPMMNQPQHF.